This T cell receptor (beta chain) was recorded in a study of blood T cell repertoires in COVID-19. Across the study: The United States, Italy and Spain provided the acute and convalescent COVID-19 samples. T cells, B-cell-depleted T cells, or PBMCs supplied cDNA or gDNA.

Authors' data handling: By means of reference gene primer amplification, nucleated cell counts were estimated. TCRdb's table, derived via immunoSEQ multiplex PCR, lists solely in-frame clones and lacks some. D and trimming come from the DNA, and the V and J calls and clone size come from that table. Of about 350,000 clones in the sample, more than 70% were seen once. Per germline, CDR1 SGHRS and CDR2 YFSETQ. CDR3 size: 16 residues. V shed 1 base and J shed 1 base, with 14 bases lying between them. The sample was peripheral blood. This clonotype was obtained from an older woman with COVID-19, enrolled during active disease. V gene TRBV5-1 combines with J gene TRBJ1-2; a weak D match, TRBD1 (6 bases). CDR3 in amino acids: CASSLWGTIFNYGYTF. In DNA, the CDR3 is TGCGCCAGCAGCTTGTGGGGGACAATTTTTAACTATGGCTACACCTTC. Variable domain in full (rest from reference TRBV5-1 and TRBJ1-2): KAGVTQTPRYLIKTRGQQVTLSCSPISGHRSVSWYQQTPGQGLQFLFEYFSETQRNKGNFPGRFSGRQFSNSRSEMNVSTLELGDSALYLCASSLWGTIFNYGYTFGSGTRLTVV.